The rows below give T cell receptor beta chains drawn from one sample of a study of blood T cell repertoires in COVID-19. Measured with immunoSEQ multiplex PCR; TCRdb has only the in-frame clones, and not every one. The data hold about 250,000 clones, with 84% observed a single time. Sequencing was performed on peripheral blood. These receptors originate from a woman aged 40 to 50 who had recovered from COVID-19. Each CDR3 is given with its conserved first and last residue. Fields, in order: D gene, J gene, V gene, CDR3 DNA, CDR3 protein. The D gene is left open where the match is weak.

d_call: -
j_call: TRBJ2-7
v_call: TRBV7-8
cdr3_nt: TGTGCCAGCAGCTTATACGTTTCCCGGATAGCGGCCTACGAGCAGTACTTC
cdr3_aa: CASSLYVSRIAAYEQYF

d_call: -
j_call: TRBJ2-5
v_call: TRBV10-3
cdr3_nt: TGTGCCATCAGTGAACTTAGGGGGGGACGCCAAGAGACCCAGTACTTC
cdr3_aa: CAISELRGGRQETQYF

d_call: TRBD1
j_call: TRBJ1-3
v_call: TRBV27
cdr3_nt: TGTGCCAGCAGTACAGGGACAGGTGGAAACACCATATATTTT
cdr3_aa: CASSTGTGGNTIYF

d_call: -
j_call: TRBJ1-5
v_call: TRBV19
cdr3_nt: TGTGCCAGTAATCTTGGGCTGGGCAATCAGCCCCAGCATTTT
cdr3_aa: CASNLGLGNQPQHF

d_call: TRBD2
j_call: TRBJ2-5
v_call: TRBV11-3
cdr3_nt: TGTGCCAGCAGCTTGGGCCCAGTGGGGGGGGAGACCCAGTACTTC
cdr3_aa: CASSLGPVGGETQYF

d_call: TRBD1
j_call: TRBJ2-7
v_call: TRBV6-5
cdr3_nt: TGTGCCAGCAGTTTCGGGACAGTCGACCTCTACGAGCAGTACTTC
cdr3_aa: CASSFGTVDLYEQYF

d_call: TRBD2
j_call: TRBJ2-7
v_call: TRBV11-2
cdr3_nt: TGTGCCAGCAGAATGTCGGGGGGGCCTCACTACGAGCAGTACTTC
cdr3_aa: CASRMSGGPHYEQYF

d_call: -
j_call: TRBJ1-5
v_call: TRBV7-9
cdr3_nt: TGTGCCAGCAGCTTATCGGGGGATCAGCCCCAGCATTTT
cdr3_aa: CASSLSGDQPQHF

d_call: TRBD1
j_call: TRBJ1-1
v_call: TRBV6-6
cdr3_nt: TGTGCCAGCAGGCCCACAGGGGGGGTAACTGAAGCTTTCTTT
cdr3_aa: CASRPTGGVTEAFF

d_call: -
j_call: TRBJ1-5
v_call: TRBV2
cdr3_nt: TGTGCCAGCAGTTTCCAGGGATATAGCAATCAGCCCCAGCATTTT
cdr3_aa: CASSFQGYSNQPQHF

d_call: TRBD2
j_call: TRBJ2-5
v_call: TRBV11-3
cdr3_nt: TGTGCCAGCAGCTTGGTAGCGGGGCCCTGGGAGACCCAGTACTTC
cdr3_aa: CASSLVAGPWETQYF

d_call: TRBD1
j_call: TRBJ2-7
v_call: TRBV28
cdr3_nt: TGTGCCAGCAAGGGACAGGGCTCCTACGAGCAGTACTTC
cdr3_aa: CASKGQGSYEQYF

d_call: TRBD1
j_call: TRBJ2-1
v_call: TRBV6-1
cdr3_nt: TGTGCCAGCAGTGAACGGGACAGGGTTGGGAATGAGCAGTTCTTC
cdr3_aa: CASSERDRVGNEQFF